Following are 15 T cell receptor beta chains from one sample sequenced in a study of cytomegalovirus exposure and HLA in healthy donors. Use of 60 Vbeta and 13 Jbeta primers characterized the PCR. Repertoires were generated with immunoSEQ multiplex PCR, while TCRdb's copy carries only in-frame clones and drops some. The table has around 120,000 clones, about 81% seen once. The sample consisted of PBMCs. These receptors were collected from a woman aged 40-49 years in good health and CMV-seropositive.

V is TRBV7-9 and J is TRBJ2-2, with TRBD1 matching 8 bases. Germline V lookup: CDR1 SEHNR, CDR2 FQNEAQ (reference sequence). V lost 6 bases to trimming and J lost 7 bases; unmatched junction nucleotides: 7. This CDR3 is built from 14 residues. CDR3 residues: CASRDNGQGGELFF. CDR3 nucleotides: TGTGCCAGCAGGGATAACGGACAGGGCGGGGAGCTGTTTTTT.

This clone was detected only once. The genes are TRBV7-9 and TRBJ2-7, with 8 positions matching TRBD2. The V gene end was trimmed by 0 bases and the J gene end by 5 bases; junction bases not matched to a gene: 12. Germline CDR1 and CDR2: SEHNR and FQNEAQ (reference sequence). This CDR3 contains 17 residues. The CDR3 bases are TGTGCCAGCAGCTTAGCCCCCGGACTAGCTGAAACGCACGAGCAGTACTTC. This sequence encodes CASSLAPGLAETHEQYF.

The chain has TRBV27 and TRBJ1-1; D remains unclear. V was trimmed by 5 bases and J by 7 bases, leaving 14 bases between them. The CDR3 runs to 13 residues. In germline, CDR1 is MNHEY, CDR2 SMNVEV (reference sequence). The CDR3 protein is CASSVPGDLEAFF. In DNA, the CDR3 is TGTGCCAGCAGTGTTCCGGGAGACCTTGAAGCTTTCTTT.

This clone was observed a single time. The chain links TRBV9 to TRBJ2-7; 8 bases map to TRBD1. CDR3 length: 16 amino acids. The V segment lost 1 base and the J segment 3 bases; nucleotides outside the gene matches: 9. The V gene's germline CDR1 is SGDLS and CDR2 YYNGEE. The CDR3 sequence: CASSVTPGTGGYEQYF. The CDR3 DNA reads as TGTGCCAGCAGCGTAACCCCCGGGACAGGCGGCTACGAGCAGTACTTC.

The DNA of the CDR3 is TGTGCCAGTGTGGGGGGGAACTATGGCTACACCTTC. Its translation: CASVGGNYGYTF. The rearrangement joins TRBV28 to TRBJ1-2; possibly TRBD1 for D (5 bases). The CDR3 length is 12 residues. Germline V CDR1 and CDR2: MDHEN, SYDVKM. V was trimmed by 9 bases and J by 2 bases, leaving 10 bases between them.

This chain connects TRBV9 to TRBJ2-7; 10 nucleotides line up with TRBD2. CDR1 and CDR2 from the germline V gene are SGDLS and YYNGEE. This CDR3 region has 13 residues. V dropped 6 bases and J dropped 3; count of bases not matched to a gene: 3. This CDR3 is CASNPSGGYEQYF. In nucleotides, the CDR3 is TGTGCCAGCAATCCTAGCGGGGGCTACGAGCAGTACTTC.

The chain recombines TRBV29-1 with TRBJ1-3, with TRBD1 identical over 7 bases. CDR1 and CDR2 from the germline V gene are SQVTM and ANQGSEA. CDR3 size: 16 residues. Trimming removed 6 bases from V and 0 bases from J; junction bases left unmatched: 11. CDR3 sequence (DNA): TGCAGCGTATACGGACGGACAGGTTACTCTGGAAACACCATATATTTT. Amino acids: CSVYGRTGYSGNTIYF.

This chain connects TRBV6-1 to TRBJ1-2; TRBD1 matches 8 bases. Germline V gives CDR1 MNHNS, CDR2 SASEGT. The ends lost 0 bases at V and 5 bases at J; junction bases unmatched: 8. The CDR3 length is 16 residues. This CDR3 reads CASSEAAFGTGYGYTF. The CDR3 DNA follows: TGTGCCAGCAGTGAAGCGGCTTTCGGGACAGGTTATGGCTACACCTTC.

The chain recombines TRBV9 with TRBJ2-3; D gene unclear. Germline CDR1 is SGDLS and CDR2 is YYNGEE. The CDR3 is 16 residues long. The ends were cut back, 0 bases at V and 0 bases at J, with 11 bases in the middle. The CDR3 DNA follows: TGTGCCAGCAGCGTAGGCCAGGTAGATAGCACAGATACGCAGTATTTT. This translates into CASSVGQVDSTDTQYF.

V and J are TRBV16 and TRBJ2-7, with 10 bases fitting TRBD1. The J call could be wrong; TRBJ2-5 is a better fit for the DNA end. The CDR3 spans 15 residues. Germline V gives CDR1 KGHSY, CDR2 FQNENV. CDR3 bases: TGTGCCAGCAGCCAGACCCGGACAGGGGGAGAGACCCAGTACTTC. Residues: CASSQTRTGGETQYF.

The CDR3 protein is CASSATGGEPITDTQYF. Written as DNA, the CDR3 is TGTGCCAGCAGCGCAACGGGGGGCGAGCCCATCACAGATACGCAGTATTTT. This rearrangement joins TRBV7-2 to TRBJ2-3; D possibly corresponds to TRBD2 (7 bases). This CDR3 has 17 amino acids. CDR1 SGHTA and CDR2 FQGNSA come from the germline V gene. V was cut by 5 bases and J by 2 bases, with 20 bases left in between. Combining the CDR3 with reference TRBV7-2 and TRBJ2-3 gives the whole variable domain GAGVSQSPSNKVTEKGKDVELRCDPISGHTALYWYRQSLGQGLEFLIYFQGNSAPDKSGLPSDRFSAERTGGSVSTLTIQRTQQEDSAVYLCASSATGGEPITDTQYFGPGTRLTVL.

The chain uses TRBV6-6 and TRBJ1-2, with 9 positions matching TRBD1. The CDR3 runs to 16 residues. Trimming at V came to 6 bases and at J to 10 bases, leaving 18 bases not matched to a gene. Germline V gene data show CDR1 as MNHNY and CDR2 as SVGAGI (reference sequence). CDR3 amino acids: CASSDLYRGRGSDYTF. Here the CDR3 DNA reads TGTGCCAGCAGCGACCTTTACAGGGGGCGAGGTTCTGACTACACCTTC.

This clone was observed a handful of times. J is TRBJ2-1 and V is TRBV6-5, with TRBD2 identical over 10 bases. The CDR3 is 15 residues long. V shed 4 bases, J shed 5 bases, and the junction held 5 bases outside the gene matches. CDR1 and CDR2 from the germline V gene are MNHEY and SVGAGI. For the CDR3, the DNA is TGTGCCAGCAGTTTACTAGCGGGGCCCAACAATGAGCAGTTCTTC. It translates to CASSLLAGPNNEQFF.

The rearrangement links TRBV6-5 to TRBJ1-5; D possibly corresponds to TRBD1 (6 bases). Germline V gene data show CDR1 as MNHEY and CDR2 as SVGAGI. V lost 2 bases, J lost 5 bases, and 13 bases lay in between. This CDR3 has 15 residues. CDR3 region: CASSYLRTVDQPQHF. The CDR3 DNA reads as TGTGCCAGCAGTTACCTTCGGACAGTCGATCAGCCCCAGCATTTT.

The chain links TRBV9 to TRBJ2-7, with 8 bases identical to TRBD2. After removal of 4 bases from V and 3 bases from J, the junction contained 6 bases not matched to a gene. CDR1 is SGDLS, CDR2 YYNGEE, per germline. CDR3 length: 14 amino acids. The CDR3 protein is CASSTLAGGYEQYF. CDR3 coding DNA: TGTGCCAGCAGCACTCTAGCGGGCGGCTACGAGCAGTACTTC.